Each of the 11 T cell receptor beta chains below was sequenced from the same sample in a study of CD8+ T cells in alopecia areata. The treatment was: oral pan-JAK inhibitor, 5-10 mg twice daily. Extracted RNA was reverse transcribed into cDNA, the sequencing template. Assay: immunoSEQ multiplex PCR; the TCRdb copy retains only in-frame clones and omits some. The sample lists 95,000 to 100,000 clones, just under 60% occurring once. The starting material was CD8+ T cells sorted from blood, obtained at approximately week 61, from a patient treated with tofacitinib. Source of these receptors: a human donor with alopecia areata.

This chain joins TRBV5-1 and TRBJ2-5; D not resolved. Germline V gene lookup returns CDR1 SGHRS and CDR2 YFSETQ. V lost 4 bases, J lost 5 bases, and 12 bases lay in between. The CDR3 loop spans 13 amino acids. The CDR3 coding sequence is TGCGCCAGCAGCCCTCCGTCGTCGGAGACCCAGTACTTC. Translated: CASSPPSSETQYF.

Of note for this clone: The sample carries other DNA sequences with the same CDR3. V is TRBV6-5 and J is TRBJ1-2; 7 nucleotides align to TRBD1. Germline CDR1 MNHEY, CDR2 SVGAGI. The CDR3 spans 15 residues. Trimming took 2 bases from V and 2 from J; bases not matched to a gene: 5. The CDR3 region is CASSYTGQANYGYTF. The CDR3 DNA is TGTGCCAGCAGTTACACCGGACAGGCCAACTATGGCTACACCTTC.

This sequence joins TRBV2 and TRBJ2-3; TRBD2 agrees at 8 bases. Germline V CDR1 and CDR2: SNHLY, FYNNEI. The CDR3 runs 15 residues. V lost 3 bases, J lost 3 bases, and 5 bases stayed unmatched. CDR3 in DNA: TGTGCCAGCAGTGAGGTAGCGGGGTTGACAGATACGCAGTATTTT. Its protein product is CASSEVAGLTDTQYF.

This chain links TRBV5-6 with TRBJ2-1; D possibly corresponds to TRBD2 (5 bases). The CDR3 runs 17 residues. Trimming shortened V by 2 bases and J by 5 bases, and 20 bases separated the two germline ends. Germline CDR1 and CDR2: SGHDT and YYEEEE. In DNA, the CDR3 is TGTGCCAGCAGCTTTACCCTGGACCCAACGGGAAACAATGAGCAGTTCTTC. This codes for CASSFTLDPTGNNEQFF. Looking up the rest from reference TRBV5-6 and TRBJ2-1 gives the full variable domain: DAGVTQSPTHLIKTRGQQVTLRCSPKSGHDTVSWYQQALGQGPQFIFQYYEEEERQRGNFPDRFSGHQFPNYSSELNVNALLLGDSALYLCASSFTLDPTGNNEQFFGPGTRLTVL.

The chain is built from TRBV27 and TRBJ2-5; the match to TRBD2 covers 8 bases. The V gene's germline CDR1 is MNHEY and CDR2 SMNVEV (reference sequence). V dropped 0 bases and J dropped 5; count of bases not matched to a gene: 14. The length of the CDR3 is 18 residues. The CDR3 nucleotides read TGTGCCAGCAGTTTATCGTATGGGCTAGCGGGTCAAGGGGAGACCCAGTACTTC. Amino acids: CASSLSYGLAGQGETQYF.

J is TRBJ1-1 and V is TRBV6-1; the D is unclear. V lost 2 bases, J lost 0 bases, and 7 bases lay in between. The CDR3 spans 14 residues. Germline V CDR1 and CDR2: MNHNS, SASEGT. The CDR3 region is CASSEFGLNTEAFF. The DNA of the CDR3 is TGTGCCAGCAGTGAATTTGGGTTGAACACTGAAGCTTTCTTT.

In this sample, this clone turned up a few times. The gene calls are TRBV6-1 and TRBJ2-2; the D is unclear. The V gene lost 6 bases and the J gene lost 5 bases, with 10 bases spanning the gap. Germline-derived CDR1 and CDR2 are MNHNS and SASEGT. The CDR3 length is 13 residues. The CDR3 is CASRGIQTGELFF. CDR3 in DNA: TGTGCCAGCAGGGGTATACAAACCGGGGAGCTGTTTTTT.

The chain is built from TRBV5-1 and TRBJ2-3; 7 bases are a match to TRBD1. The V gene end was trimmed by 4 bases and the J gene end by 1 base; junction bases not matched to a gene: 3. This CDR3 region has 14 residues. Germline loops: CDR1 SGHRS, CDR2 YFSETQ. The CDR3 loop reads CASSAGTGTDTQYF. Written as DNA, the CDR3 is TGCGCCAGCAGCGCCGGGACAGGCACAGATACGCAGTATTTT.

This clone was recorded a few times. The V gene is TRBV11-1, the J gene TRBJ1-4, with TRBD1 matching 7 bases. CDR3 size: 16 residues. Looked up from germline, CDR1 is SGHAT and CDR2 is FQDESV (reference sequence). Trimming cost V 2 bases and J 4 bases; bases outside gene matches: 7. DNA of the CDR3: TGTGCCAGCAGCTTACTGACCGGGACAGTTAATGAAAAACTGTTTTTT. Amino acid sequence: CASSLLTGTVNEKLFF. Supplemented by reference TRBV11-1 and TRBJ1-4, the full variable domain reads EAEVAQSPRYKITEKSQAVAFWCDPISGHATLYWYRQILGQGPELLVQFQDESVVDDSQLPKDRFSAERLKGVDSTLKIQPAELGDSAMYLCASSLLTGTVNEKLFFGSGTQLSVL.

This sequence joins TRBV5-6 and TRBJ1-5; 10 bases map to TRBD1. The length of the CDR3 is 17 residues. The V gene end was trimmed by 1 base and the J gene end by 2 bases; junction bases not matched to a gene: 6. The germline gives CDR1 SGHDT, CDR2 YYEEEE. The CDR3 loop reads CASSLRGTGAGNQPQHF. Here the CDR3 DNA reads TGTGCCAGCAGCTTGCGTGGGACAGGGGCGGGCAATCAGCCCCAGCATTTT.

The chain couples TRBV6-5 to TRBJ1-4, with unresolved D. Germline V CDR1 and CDR2: MNHEY, SVGAGI. Trimming took off 5 bases at V and 7 bases at J, with 14 bases between the two ends. This CDR3 is 14 amino acids long. The CDR3: CASSLGGSGEKLFF. Here the CDR3 DNA reads TGTGCCAGCAGTCTCGGTGGGAGTGGTGAAAAACTGTTTTTT.